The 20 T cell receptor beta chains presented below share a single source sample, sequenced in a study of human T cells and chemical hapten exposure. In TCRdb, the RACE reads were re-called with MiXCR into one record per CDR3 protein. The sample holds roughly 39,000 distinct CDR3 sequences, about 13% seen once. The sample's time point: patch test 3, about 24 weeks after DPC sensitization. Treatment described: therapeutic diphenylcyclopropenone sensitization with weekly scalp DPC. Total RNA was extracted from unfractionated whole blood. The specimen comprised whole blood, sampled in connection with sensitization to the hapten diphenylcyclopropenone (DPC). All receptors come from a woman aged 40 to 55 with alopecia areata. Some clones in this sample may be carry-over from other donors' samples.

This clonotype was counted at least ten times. CDR3 amino acids: CASSRTGGPSGAFF. The CDR3 DNA reads TGTGCCAGCAGCAGGACAGGGGGCCCATCAGGGGCTTTCTTT. The rearrangement joins TRBV7-2 to TRBJ1-1; the match to TRBD1 covers 11 bases. There are 14 residues in the CDR3. With V trimmed by 5 bases and J by 11 bases, 10 bases remained unmatched. Germline V CDR1 and CDR2: SGHTA, FQGNSA.

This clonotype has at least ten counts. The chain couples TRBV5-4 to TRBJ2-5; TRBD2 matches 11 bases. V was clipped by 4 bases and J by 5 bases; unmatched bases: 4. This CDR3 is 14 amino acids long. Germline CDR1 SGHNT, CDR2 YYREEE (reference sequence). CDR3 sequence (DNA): TGTGCCAGCAGCGTTAGCGGGGGGGCGGAGACCCAGTACTTC. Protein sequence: CASSVSGGAETQYF.

CDR3 nucleotide sequence: TGTGCCAGCAGTTTGAGACTAGCGGGAGGGGATACGCAGTATTTT. This encodes CASSLRLAGGDTQYF. The chain carries TRBV28 and TRBJ2-3, with 14 bases lining up with TRBD2. The CDR3 loop spans 15 amino acids. Looked up from germline, CDR1 is MDHEN and CDR2 is SYDVKM. The trim removed 3 bases at V and 6 bases at J, leaving 2 bases unmatched.

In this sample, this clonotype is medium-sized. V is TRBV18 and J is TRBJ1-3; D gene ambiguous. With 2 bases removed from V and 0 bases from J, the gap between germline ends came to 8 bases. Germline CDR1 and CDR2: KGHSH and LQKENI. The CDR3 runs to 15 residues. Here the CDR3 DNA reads TGTGCCAGCTCACCAACGCAATCCTCTGGAAACACCATATATTTT. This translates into CASSPTQSSGNTIYF.

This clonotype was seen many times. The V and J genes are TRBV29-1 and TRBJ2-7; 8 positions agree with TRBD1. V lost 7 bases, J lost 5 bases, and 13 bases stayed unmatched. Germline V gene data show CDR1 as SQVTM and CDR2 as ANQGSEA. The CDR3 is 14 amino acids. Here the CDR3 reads CSGGEGTGQNEQYF. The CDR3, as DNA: TGCAGCGGGGGTGAGGGGACAGGTCAAAACGAGCAGTACTTC.

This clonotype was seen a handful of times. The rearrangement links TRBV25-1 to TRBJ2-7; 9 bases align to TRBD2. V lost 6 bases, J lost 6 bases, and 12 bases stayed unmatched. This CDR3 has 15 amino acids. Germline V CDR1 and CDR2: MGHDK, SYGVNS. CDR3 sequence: CASRGGSGRSLEQYF. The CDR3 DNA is TGTGCCAGCAGGGGGGGGAGCGGGAGGTCCCTCGAGCAGTACTTC.

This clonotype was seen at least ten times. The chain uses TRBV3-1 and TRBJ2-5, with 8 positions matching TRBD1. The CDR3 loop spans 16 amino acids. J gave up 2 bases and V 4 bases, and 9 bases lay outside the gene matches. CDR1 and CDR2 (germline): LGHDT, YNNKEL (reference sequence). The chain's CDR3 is CASSPSGQGNQETQYF. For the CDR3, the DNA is TGTGCCAGCAGCCCCTCAGGACAGGGCAATCAAGAGACCCAGTACTTC.

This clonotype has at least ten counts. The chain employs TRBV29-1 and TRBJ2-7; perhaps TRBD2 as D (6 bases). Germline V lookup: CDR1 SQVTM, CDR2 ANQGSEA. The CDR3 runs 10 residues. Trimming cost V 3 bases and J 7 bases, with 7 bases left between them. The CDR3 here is CSVEGREQYF. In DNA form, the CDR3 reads TGCAGCGTTGAGGGGAGGGAGCAGTACTTC.

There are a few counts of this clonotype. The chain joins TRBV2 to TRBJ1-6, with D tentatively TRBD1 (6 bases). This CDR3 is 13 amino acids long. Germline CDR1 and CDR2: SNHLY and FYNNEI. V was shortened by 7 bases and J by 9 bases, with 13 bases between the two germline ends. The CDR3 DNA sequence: TGTGCCAGCACTAGGACAGAGAGTTCACCCCTCCACTTT. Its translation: CASTRTESSPLHF.

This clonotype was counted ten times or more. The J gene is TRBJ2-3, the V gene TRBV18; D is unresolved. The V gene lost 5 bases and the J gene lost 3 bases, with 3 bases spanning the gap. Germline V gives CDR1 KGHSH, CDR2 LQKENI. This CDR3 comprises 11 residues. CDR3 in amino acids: CASSSTDTQYF. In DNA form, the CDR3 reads TGTGCCAGCTCATCAACAGATACGCAGTATTTT.

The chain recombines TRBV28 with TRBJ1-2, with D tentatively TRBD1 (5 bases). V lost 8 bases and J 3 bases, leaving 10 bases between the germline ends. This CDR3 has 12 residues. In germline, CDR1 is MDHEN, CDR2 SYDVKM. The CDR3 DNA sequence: TGTGCCAGCGGGGGGGAATACTATGGCTACACCTTC. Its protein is CASGGEYYGYTF.

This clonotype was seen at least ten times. CDR3 DNA: TGTGCCAGTACCCATTGGGGTGGCAGGGACAACTATGGCTACACCTTC. Encoded protein: CASTHWGGRDNYGYTF. V usage is TRBV19 and J usage is TRBJ1-2, with a possible D match to TRBD1 (5 bases). Germline CDR1 and CDR2: LNHDA and SQIVND (reference sequence). The CDR3 is 16 amino acids. The V end lost 7 bases, the J end lost 2 bases, and 20 bases lay between the germline ends.

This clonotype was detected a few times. CDR3 coding DNA: TGTGCCAGCAGCTTAGAACAGGGAGTAACCTATGGCTACACCTTC. Its translation is CASSLEQGVTYGYTF. This chain links TRBV13 with TRBJ1-2; possible D gene TRBD1, 6 bases. There are 15 residues in the CDR3. Between the trimmed V and J ends, which lost 1 base and 4 bases, there was a span of 13 bases. Germline CDR1 reads PRHDT; CDR2 reads FYEKMQ (reference sequence).

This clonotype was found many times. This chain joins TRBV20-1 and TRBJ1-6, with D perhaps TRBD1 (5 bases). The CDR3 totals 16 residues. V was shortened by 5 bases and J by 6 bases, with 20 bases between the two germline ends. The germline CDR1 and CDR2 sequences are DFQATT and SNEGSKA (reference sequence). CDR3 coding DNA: TGCAGTGCTGAGTGGATTAGACAGACCACTAATTCACCCCTCCACTTT. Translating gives CSAEWIRQTTNSPLHF.

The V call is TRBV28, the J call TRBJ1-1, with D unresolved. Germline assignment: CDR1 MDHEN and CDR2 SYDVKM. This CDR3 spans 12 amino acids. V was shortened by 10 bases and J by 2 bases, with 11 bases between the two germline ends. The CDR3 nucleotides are TGTGCCACCACCCGCTTTAACACTGAAGCTTTCTTT. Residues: CATTRFNTEAFF. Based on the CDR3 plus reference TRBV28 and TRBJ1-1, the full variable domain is DVKVTQSSRYLVKRTGEKVFLECVQDMDHENMFWYRQDPGLGLRLIYFSYDVKMKEKGDIPEGYSVSREKKERFSLILESASTNQTSMYLCATTRFNTEAFFGQGTRLTVV.

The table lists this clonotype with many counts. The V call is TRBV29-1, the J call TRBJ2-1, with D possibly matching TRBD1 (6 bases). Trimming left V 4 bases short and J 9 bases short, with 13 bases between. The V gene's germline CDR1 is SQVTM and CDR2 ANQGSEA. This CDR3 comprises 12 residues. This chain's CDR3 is CSVGLRGGEQFF. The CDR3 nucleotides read TGCAGCGTTGGTCTCAGAGGGGGTGAGCAGTTCTTC.

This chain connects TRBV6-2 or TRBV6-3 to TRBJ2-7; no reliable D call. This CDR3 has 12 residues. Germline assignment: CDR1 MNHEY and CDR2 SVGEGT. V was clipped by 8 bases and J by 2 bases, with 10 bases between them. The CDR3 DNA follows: TGTGCCAGCTCCACAGTGACCTACGAGCAGTACTTC. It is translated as CASSTVTYEQYF.

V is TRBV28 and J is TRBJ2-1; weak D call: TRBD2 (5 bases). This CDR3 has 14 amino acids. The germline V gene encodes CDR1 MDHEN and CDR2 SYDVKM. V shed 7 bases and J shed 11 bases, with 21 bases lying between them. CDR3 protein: CASKEASRPGKQFF. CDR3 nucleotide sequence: TGTGCCAGCAAGGAGGCTAGCAGGCCCGGGAAGCAGTTCTTC.

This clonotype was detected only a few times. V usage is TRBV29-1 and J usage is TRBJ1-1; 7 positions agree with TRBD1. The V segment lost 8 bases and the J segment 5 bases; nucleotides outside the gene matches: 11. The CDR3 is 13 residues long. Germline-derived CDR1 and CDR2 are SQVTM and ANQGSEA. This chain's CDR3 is CSYFRDSITEAFF. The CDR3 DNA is TGCAGCTACTTCCGGGACAGCATAACTGAAGCTTTCTTT.

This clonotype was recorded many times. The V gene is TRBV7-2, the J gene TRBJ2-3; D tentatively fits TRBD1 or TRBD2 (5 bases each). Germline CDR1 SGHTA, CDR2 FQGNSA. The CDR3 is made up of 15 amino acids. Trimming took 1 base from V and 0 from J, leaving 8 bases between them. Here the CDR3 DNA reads TGTGCCAGCAGCTTAGACGGGGCTAGCACAGATACGCAGTATTTT. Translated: CASSLDGASTDTQYF.